This T cell receptor beta chain emerged from a study of blood T cells in healthy people across ages (dated by TCRdb to 2013 to 2016). For context, the study as a whole: In model experiments, template switching captured about one uniquely barcoded TCR beta cDNA molecule for every two T cells. Donors were grouped into four age groups: young (average approximately 15 years), middle-aged (less than 40), aged (roughly 62) and long-lived (approximately 75). To avoid experimental bias, donors of different ages were randomly spread across the sequencing lanes. For two donors (one aged 18 to 30 and one aged 80 or older), the study analyzed two additional independent replicas of 1 million unique cDNA reads from the same blood draw. Age-related changes in TCR beta repertoire diversity were measured in the study by deep sequencing normalized with unique cDNA molecular identifiers.

The CDR3 goes from the cysteine to the phenylalanine over 14 residues. The kept DNA is CDR3 alone, 42 bases in frame from the first base. According to the germline V gene, CDR1 reads KGHSH and CDR2 reads LQKENI. Germline trimming: 5 bases from V, 3 bases from J; junction bases outside gene matches: 2. The method behind the library was 5' RACE. The data were produced on an Illumina HiSeq 2500. A second PCR of roughly 7 to 11 cycles was performed with a sample-barcoded 5' primer and a J-beta primer mix. Each TCR beta cDNA molecule received a unique molecular identifier from a template-switch 5' adaptor carrying 12 random nucleotides. At least 2.5 million CDR3-containing paired-end reads were obtained from each sample. First-strand cDNA was synthesized from all RNA with the Mint cDNA synthesis kit, primed by a TRBC-specific oligonucleotide. Following uracil-DNA glycosylase treatment, all cDNA underwent a first 18-cycle PCR with the universal primers M1SS and BC2_uni_R. As for the original processing: For normalization, 1 million high-quality reads were randomly selected from each sample, with every read carrying a distinct molecular identifier. Instead of being binned into consensus sequences, reads with shared molecular identifiers were discarded. MiTCR, set to a Q25 quality threshold and the strictest error-elimination algorithm, was used for CDR3 identification, clonotype clustering and error correction. Lower-bound total TCR beta diversity was estimated with a nonparametric unseen species model using Euler transformation. In-frame beta chains were kept once TCRdb had trimmed the public reads at Q25 with fastp and called clones with MiXCR. Duplicate CDR3 protein sequences are folded into a single record with the most common DNA and genes. These V and J calls originate from TCRdb's pipeline instead of the authors' own analysis. Here the sample has some 640,000 distinct CDR3 sequences; around 48% occur a single time. The ten top clones hold 25% to 35% of the sample.

Findings and caveats that apply to the study as a whole: Observed TCR beta diversity per million T cells fell roughly linearly with age, and a significant reduction was already apparent by age approximately 41. Conclusive comparison of naive and antigen-experienced compartments was prevented by the profiling of bulk unsorted PBMCs. A strong correlation was found between observed TCR beta diversity and the percentage of naive T cells measured by flow cytometry. The CMV infection status of donors was not known, potentially confounding age-related changes in expanded clonotypes. Total diversity estimates from one million sequenced T cells were considered lower bounds and underestimates. Compared with the aged group, the long-lived group had more naive CD4+ T cells, fewer expanded clones and increased TCR diversity, suggesting age selection.

To note about this clonotype: This receptor's antigen is unknown. One base away there is no much larger clone; base qualities are not given.

The donors were 40 or so Caucasian individuals from Russia, aged roughly 6 to 100 years, who were systemically healthy. Each donor gave about 9.2 milliliters of peripheral blood, drawn into EDTA-treated Vacutainer tubes. Ficoll-Paque density-gradient centrifugation was used to isolate PBMCs, with at least 7 million per sample. Total RNA was extracted from PBMCs with Trizol reagent, with at least 5.5 micrograms obtained per sample. The percentages of naive CD45RAhigh/CD27high T cells were determined by flow cytometry on a PBMC aliquot from every donor. Here the chain combines TRBV18 and TRBJ2-1, with 9 bases in between that match TRBD1. The sequence derives from a woman aged 60 to 75 in good health. Sequencing used blood. The nucleotide sequence reads as follows: TGTGCCAGCTCAAGGACAGGGGACTACAATGAGCAGTTCTTC. Translated, it reads CASSRTGDYNEQFF.